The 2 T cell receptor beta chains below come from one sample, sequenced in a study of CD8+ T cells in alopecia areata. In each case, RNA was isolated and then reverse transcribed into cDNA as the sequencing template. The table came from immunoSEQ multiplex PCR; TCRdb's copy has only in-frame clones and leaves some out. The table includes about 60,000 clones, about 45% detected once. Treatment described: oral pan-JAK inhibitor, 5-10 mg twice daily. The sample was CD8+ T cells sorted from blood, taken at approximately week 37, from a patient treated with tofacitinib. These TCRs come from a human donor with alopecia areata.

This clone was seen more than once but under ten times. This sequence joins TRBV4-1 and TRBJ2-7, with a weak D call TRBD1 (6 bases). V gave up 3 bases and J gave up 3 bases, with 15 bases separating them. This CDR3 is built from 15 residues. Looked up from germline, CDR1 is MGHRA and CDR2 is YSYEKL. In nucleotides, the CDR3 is TGCGCCAGCAGCCACCTCGGGCAGGGGAACTACGAGCAGTACTTC. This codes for CASSHLGQGNYEQYF.

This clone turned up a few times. This CDR3 is CASSGTLGPQHF. In nucleotides, the CDR3 is TGTGCCAGCAGCGGGACGCTCGGGCCCCAGCATTTT. The J gene is TRBJ1-5, the V gene TRBV27; weak D call: TRBD1 (5 bases). CDR1 and CDR2 from the germline V gene are MNHEY and SMNVEV (reference sequence). V lost 6 bases, J lost 9 bases, and 12 bases lay in between. CDR3 length: 12 amino acids.